The clone carrying this T cell receptor beta chain was seen a few times. Its target is not known. Treatment described: randomized to nivolumab then ipilimumab (arm A) or the reverse (arm B). Here immunoSEQ multiplex PCR was the method, and the copy in TCRdb shows in-frame clones only, minus some. Among 2,500 to 3,000 clones listed, 20% to 25% were seen once. The data belong to a study of sequential checkpoint blockade in melanoma. Study-wide context: Each arm's sequence ended with maintenance nivolumab.

Study findings and constraints: Tumor T-cell fraction and clonality correlated with PD-L1 and CD8+ counts.

The junction had 4 bases not matched to a gene; V was cut back by 1 base and J by 2 bases. The CDR3 loop spans 15 amino acids. Germline loops: CDR1 GTSNPN, CDR2 SVGIG (reference sequence). Sequencing was performed on tumor tissue (inferred from file names), taken from a patient given nivolumab and ipilimumab in sequence. The clonotype comes from a human donor with melanoma. The rearrangement joins TRBV30 to TRBJ1-5; 8 bases are a match to TRBD1. Here the CDR3 DNA reads TGTGCCTGGAGTGAGGACAGGGTGGGCAATCAGCCCCAGCATTTT. Its protein is CAWSEDRVGNQPQHF. The variable domain in full, with the rest retrieved from reference TRBV30 and TRBJ1-5, is SQTIHQWPATLVQPVGSPLSLECTVEGTSNPNLYWYRQAAGRGLQLLFYSVGIGQISSEVPQNLSASRPQDRQFILSSKKLLLSDSGFYLCAWSEDRVGNQPQHFGDGTRLSIL.